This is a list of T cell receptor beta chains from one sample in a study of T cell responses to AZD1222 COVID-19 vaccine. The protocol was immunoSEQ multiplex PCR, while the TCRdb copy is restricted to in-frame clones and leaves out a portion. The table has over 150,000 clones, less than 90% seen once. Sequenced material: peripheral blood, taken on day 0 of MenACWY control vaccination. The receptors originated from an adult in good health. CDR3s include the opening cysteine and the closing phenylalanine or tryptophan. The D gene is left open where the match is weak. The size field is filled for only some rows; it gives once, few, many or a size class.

CDR3 DNA: TGTGCCAGCAGTCGGGACAGTTATGGCTACACCTTC
CDR3 protein: CASSRDSYGYTF
D gene: TRBD1
clone size: .
J gene: TRBJ1-2
V gene: TRBV12-3/TRBV12-4

CDR3 DNA: TGTGCCAGCAGTCCCTTAGCGGGGGGCGGCACAGATACGCAGTATTTT
CDR3 protein: CASSPLAGGGTDTQYF
D gene: TRBD2
clone size: .
J gene: TRBJ2-3
V gene: TRBV6-4

CDR3 DNA: TGTGCCAGCAGTGAAACAGGGAACCCAGAGACCCAGTACTTC
CDR3 protein: CASSETGNPETQYF
D gene: .
clone size: .
J gene: TRBJ2-5
V gene: TRBV6-1

CDR3 DNA: TGTGCCAGCAGCCGGTGGACTCTCTCCTACGAGCAGTACTTC
CDR3 protein: CASSRWTLSYEQYF
D gene: .
clone size: .
J gene: TRBJ2-7
V gene: TRBV9

CDR3 DNA: TGTGCCTGCTCCTGGAACGACCCGGGAGATACGAACACTGAAGCTTTCTTT
CDR3 protein: CACSWNDPGDTNTEAFF
D gene: .
clone size: .
J gene: TRBJ1-1
V gene: TRBV19

CDR3 DNA: TGTGCCAGCAGCCCTTTTCGATTCAGCGGGCTAGATACGCAGTATTTT
CDR3 protein: CASSPFRFSGLDTQYF
D gene: .
clone size: once
J gene: TRBJ2-3
V gene: TRBV7-8

CDR3 DNA: TGTGCCAGTAGGCGGACAGGTTCCTACGAGCAGTACTTC
CDR3 protein: CASRRTGSYEQYF
D gene: TRBD1
clone size: .
J gene: TRBJ2-7
V gene: TRBV19

CDR3 DNA: TGTGCCAGCAGCTTACAGGGGAATGTGGTCGCTTTCTTT
CDR3 protein: CASSLQGNVVAFF
D gene: TRBD1
clone size: .
J gene: TRBJ1-1
V gene: TRBV6-5

CDR3 DNA: TGTGCCAGCCAGGCGGGGGTAGCTGAAGCTTTCTTT
CDR3 protein: CASQAGVAEAFF
D gene: .
clone size: .
J gene: TRBJ1-1
V gene: TRBV13

CDR3 DNA: TGTGCCAGCAGTCCTCTGGTGGGTAGGCGCCAAGAGACCCAGTACTTC
CDR3 protein: CASSPLVGRRQETQYF
D gene: .
clone size: once
J gene: TRBJ2-5
V gene: TRBV3-1/TRBV3-2

CDR3 DNA: TGTGCCAGCAGTTTATGGAGGGAGGATCAGCCCCAGCATTTT
CDR3 protein: CASSLWREDQPQHF
D gene: .
clone size: .
J gene: TRBJ1-5
V gene: TRBV27

CDR3 DNA: TGCGCCAGCGGTACCGGGCCCCCGAACACTGAAGCTTTCTTT
CDR3 protein: CASGTGPPNTEAFF
D gene: .
clone size: .
J gene: TRBJ1-1
V gene: TRBV4-1

CDR3 DNA: TGTGCCAGCAGCTTAGCGGCTAGCGGGAGAGCTGAGACCCAGTACTTC
CDR3 protein: CASSLAASGRAETQYF
D gene: TRBD2
clone size: .
J gene: TRBJ2-5
V gene: TRBV7-2

CDR3 DNA: TGTGCCAGCAGTCTATTATCGGGCAATCAGCCCCAGCATTTT
CDR3 protein: CASSLLSGNQPQHF
D gene: .
clone size: .
J gene: TRBJ1-5
V gene: TRBV2

CDR3 DNA: TGTGCCAGCAGGGCCACAGGGGCTGCTAATGAAAAACTGTTTTTT
CDR3 protein: CASRATGAANEKLFF
D gene: TRBD1
clone size: .
J gene: TRBJ1-4
V gene: TRBV6-4

CDR3 DNA: TGTGCCAGCTCACCCGGACTCCGGAGCTCCTATAATTCACCCCTCCACTTT
CDR3 protein: CASSPGLRSSYNSPLHF
D gene: .
clone size: few
J gene: TRBJ1-6
V gene: TRBV18

CDR3 DNA: TGTGCCAGCAGCCCGAGGGACAGGGAGGGGGAGCCCCAGCATTTT
CDR3 protein: CASSPRDREGEPQHF
D gene: TRBD1
clone size: .
J gene: TRBJ1-5
V gene: TRBV4-2

CDR3 DNA: TGTGCCAGCGGAGGGGGGATGAACACTGAAGCTTTCTTT
CDR3 protein: CASGGGMNTEAFF
D gene: .
clone size: .
J gene: TRBJ1-1
V gene: TRBV19

CDR3 DNA: TGTGCCAGCTCACCCCTAGCGGGGGACACCGGGGAGCTGTTTTTT
CDR3 protein: CASSPLAGDTGELFF
D gene: TRBD2
clone size: .
J gene: TRBJ2-2
V gene: TRBV18

CDR3 DNA: TGTGCCAGCAGCTTGGCTAGCGGGAACTACAATGAGCAGTTCTTC
CDR3 protein: CASSLASGNYNEQFF
D gene: TRBD2
clone size: .
J gene: TRBJ2-1
V gene: TRBV5-5

CDR3 DNA: TGTGCCAGCAGCTCTGGACAGGGTCGCGCCCGGAACACCGGGGAGCTGTTTTTT
CDR3 protein: CASSSGQGRARNTGELFF
D gene: TRBD1
clone size: once
J gene: TRBJ2-2
V gene: TRBV7-2

CDR3 DNA: TGTGCCAGCAGCATCAGCTGGGGTGAAGCTTTCTTT
CDR3 protein: CASSISWGEAFF
D gene: .
clone size: .
J gene: TRBJ1-1
V gene: TRBV11-3

CDR3 DNA: TGTGCCAGTAGTAATCAGGGGAGAACAGATACGCAGTATTTT
CDR3 protein: CASSNQGRTDTQYF
D gene: .
clone size: .
J gene: TRBJ2-3
V gene: TRBV19

CDR3 DNA: TGTGCCAGCAGGACGGGACTAGCGGGGGGGCCTACGCAGTATTTT
CDR3 protein: CASRTGLAGGPTQYF
D gene: TRBD2
clone size: .
J gene: TRBJ2-3
V gene: TRBV2

CDR3 DNA: TGTGCCAGCAGTTCCCAGGGGAGGGAGCAGTTCTTC
CDR3 protein: CASSSQGREQFF
D gene: .
clone size: .
J gene: TRBJ2-1
V gene: TRBV12-3/TRBV12-4

CDR3 DNA: TGCGCCAGCAGCCAAGCAATAGCTGGACTAGCGGTCTACGAGCAGTACTTC
CDR3 protein: CASSQAIAGLAVYEQYF
D gene: TRBD2
clone size: few
J gene: TRBJ2-7
V gene: TRBV4-1

CDR3 DNA: TGCAGCGTAGGACAGCCGGGCGCGGACACCATATATTTT
CDR3 protein: CSVGQPGADTIYF
D gene: .
clone size: .
J gene: TRBJ1-3
V gene: TRBV29-1

CDR3 DNA: TGTGCCAGCAGCCAAGATCAGGGGGCCCGGGGGAACACTGAAGCTTTCTTT
CDR3 protein: CASSQDQGARGNTEAFF
D gene: TRBD1
clone size: once
J gene: TRBJ1-1
V gene: TRBV4-2

CDR3 DNA: TGTGCCAGCAGTGAAGCTAGGACAGGGGGCCGCAGCACAGATACGCAGTATTTT
CDR3 protein: CASSEARTGGRSTDTQYF
D gene: TRBD1
clone size: few
J gene: TRBJ2-3
V gene: TRBV6-1

CDR3 DNA: TGTGCCAGCAGCCCGGGGGGAAGCAGCTCCTACAATGAGCAGTTCTTC
CDR3 protein: CASSPGGSSSYNEQFF
D gene: TRBD2
clone size: once
J gene: TRBJ2-1
V gene: TRBV5-4

CDR3 DNA: TGTGCCAGCTCACTGGGACAGGCCAAGAACACTGAAGCTTTCTTT
CDR3 protein: CASSLGQAKNTEAFF
D gene: TRBD1
clone size: .
J gene: TRBJ1-1
V gene: TRBV18

CDR3 DNA: TGTGCCAGCACCCCGGGGCGGGGGGCTAACACAGATACGCAGTATTTT
CDR3 protein: CASTPGRGANTDTQYF
D gene: TRBD2
clone size: once
J gene: TRBJ2-3
V gene: TRBV5-4

CDR3 DNA: TGTGCCAGCAGCGTAGCTACAGACGGGGGGGCGACCTATGAGCAGTTCTTC
CDR3 protein: CASSVATDGGATYEQFF
D gene: TRBD2
clone size: .
J gene: TRBJ2-1
V gene: TRBV9

CDR3 DNA: TGTGCCAGCAGCTACGGGGGGGCGAGCTCCTACAATGAGCAGTTCTTC
CDR3 protein: CASSYGGASSYNEQFF
D gene: TRBD2
clone size: .
J gene: TRBJ2-1
V gene: TRBV2

CDR3 DNA: TGTGCCAGCAGCCCCCGACAGGCGATGAGCTATGGCTACACCTTC
CDR3 protein: CASSPRQAMSYGYTF
D gene: .
clone size: few
J gene: TRBJ1-2
V gene: TRBV11-2

CDR3 DNA: TGTGCCAGCAGCGTAGGGGTTAGCGGAGGATTACAAGAGACCCAGTACTTC
CDR3 protein: CASSVGVSGGLQETQYF
D gene: .
clone size: few
J gene: TRBJ2-5
V gene: TRBV9

CDR3 DNA: TGTGCCTTAACCAGGGGGCCGGGAAACACCATATATTTT
CDR3 protein: CALTRGPGNTIYF
D gene: TRBD1
clone size: few
J gene: TRBJ1-3
V gene: TRBV30

CDR3 DNA: TGTGCCAGCAGAAGGGACAGGGGATTCAGCCAGCCCCAGCATTTT
CDR3 protein: CASRRDRGFSQPQHF
D gene: TRBD1
clone size: .
J gene: TRBJ1-5
V gene: TRBV6-5

CDR3 DNA: TGTGCCAGCCAAGGGAGCTCCTACAATGAGCAGTTCTTC
CDR3 protein: CASQGSSYNEQFF
D gene: .
clone size: .
J gene: TRBJ2-1
V gene: TRBV7-2

CDR3 DNA: TGTGCCAGCAGTTTCAGATCACCGCCCGCCATATATTTT
CDR3 protein: CASSFRSPPAIYF
D gene: .
clone size: .
J gene: TRBJ1-3
V gene: TRBV12-3/TRBV12-4

CDR3 DNA: TGTGCCAGCAGCCCTCGAGGACAGGGGGTTTTGGAAAAACTGTTTTTT
CDR3 protein: CASSPRGQGVLEKLFF
D gene: TRBD1
clone size: once
J gene: TRBJ1-4
V gene: TRBV3-1/TRBV3-2

CDR3 DNA: TGCGCCAGCAGCGACCAGGGGGCAGAGACCCAGTACTTC
CDR3 protein: CASSDQGAETQYF
D gene: TRBD1
clone size: .
J gene: TRBJ2-5
V gene: TRBV5-1

CDR3 DNA: TGTGCCAGCAGCTCTACAGGAATCGGGTCACCCCTCCACTTT
CDR3 protein: CASSSTGIGSPLHF
D gene: .
clone size: once
J gene: TRBJ1-6
V gene: TRBV7-9

CDR3 DNA: TGTGCCAGCAGCTCTAGGTTCCGAGATGGCTACACCTTC
CDR3 protein: CASSSRFRDGYTF
D gene: .
clone size: many
J gene: TRBJ1-2
V gene: TRBV5-4

CDR3 DNA: TGTGCCAGCAGCTTAGACGCGGGGGCTCGGAACACTGAAGCTTTCTTT
CDR3 protein: CASSLDAGARNTEAFF
D gene: .
clone size: .
J gene: TRBJ1-1
V gene: TRBV7-8

CDR3 DNA: TGTGCCAGCAGCTTAGTAGGGGGGGCCGGGCAGCCCCAGCATTTT
CDR3 protein: CASSLVGGAGQPQHF
D gene: .
clone size: .
J gene: TRBJ1-5
V gene: TRBV7-2

CDR3 DNA: TGTGCCAGCAGCCCGGCCCTAGATGGGACTGAAGCTTTCTTT
CDR3 protein: CASSPALDGTEAFF
D gene: .
clone size: .
J gene: TRBJ1-1
V gene: TRBV5-4

CDR3 DNA: TGTGCCAGCAGCTTTGGAGCGGGGGACTACAATGAGCAGTTCTTC
CDR3 protein: CASSFGAGDYNEQFF
D gene: TRBD2
clone size: .
J gene: TRBJ2-1
V gene: TRBV11-1

CDR3 DNA: TGTGCCAGCAGTAGGGACAGGGCTGTCTATGGCTACACCTTC
CDR3 protein: CASSRDRAVYGYTF
D gene: TRBD1
clone size: .
J gene: TRBJ1-2
V gene: TRBV6-5

CDR3 DNA: TGTGCCAGCAGCTTAATGGGGGGACAGGGGACTTTTGGAAACACCATATATTTT
CDR3 protein: CASSLMGGQGTFGNTIYF
D gene: TRBD1
clone size: .
J gene: TRBJ1-3
V gene: TRBV7-8

CDR3 DNA: TGTGCCAGCAGCAAGGTGGTAAGGACCCAATACACCGGGGAGCTGTTTTTT
CDR3 protein: CASSKVVRTQYTGELFF
D gene: .
clone size: .
J gene: TRBJ2-2
V gene: TRBV7-9

CDR3 DNA: TGTGCCAGTAGTATACAGTCGGGCTACGAGCAGTACTTC
CDR3 protein: CASSIQSGYEQYF
D gene: .
clone size: .
J gene: TRBJ2-7
V gene: TRBV19

CDR3 DNA: TGTGCCAGCAGCACCGGGGGAGGGGAGGAAGGCTACACCTTC
CDR3 protein: CASSTGGGEEGYTF
D gene: .
clone size: .
J gene: TRBJ1-2
V gene: TRBV7-9

CDR3 DNA: TGCGCCAGCAGCCAAGATAAGGGCCGCTCTGGAAACACCATATATTTT
CDR3 protein: CASSQDKGRSGNTIYF
D gene: .
clone size: .
J gene: TRBJ1-3
V gene: TRBV4-1